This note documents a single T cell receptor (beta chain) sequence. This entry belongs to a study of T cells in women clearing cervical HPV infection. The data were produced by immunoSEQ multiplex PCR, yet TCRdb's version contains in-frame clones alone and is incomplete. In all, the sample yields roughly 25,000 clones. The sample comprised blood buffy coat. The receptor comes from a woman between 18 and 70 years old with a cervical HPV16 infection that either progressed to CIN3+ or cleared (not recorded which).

The part of the CDR3 DNA that was read is TGTGCCAGTAGCAGGACTAGCGGGAGTCTCAACGAG. Amino acid sequence: CASSRTSGSLNE. The entire CDR3 is CASSRTSGSLNEQYF. The genes are TRBV19 and TRBJ2-7; 13 bases are shared with TRBD2. The read stops 3 residues short of the end of the CDR3; the missing end is completed from the germline J gene. The CDR3 loop spans 15 amino acids. Trimming cost V 6 bases and J 5 bases; bases outside gene matches: 7. From germline, CDR1 is LNHDA and CDR2 SQIVND (reference sequence).